This T cell receptor (beta chain) was found in a study of tumor-infiltrating lymphocytes in primary liver carcinoma. As for the study in general: Participating patients were men and women between 30 and 69 years old.

This CDR3 comprises 15 residues. V dropped 6 bases and J dropped 2; count of bases not matched to a gene: 3. DNA and RNA were both co-extracted from approximately 20-30 mg of bulk tissue that had not been sorted. Each tumor specimen held more than 75% viable tumor cells. This clonotype was seen many times. The target antigen is unknown. Findings and limits, study-wide: All five tumor regions shared only about 7-24% of top clones. When set against blood, tumors had a significantly higher top-250-clone fraction (p = 0.039).

A primer matching the constant region was used to make TCR beta cDNA from 500 to 650 ng of total RNA. Libraries for TCR beta were built through three nested multiplex PCR rounds, which together made up a slightly modified ARM-PCR procedure. Amplification in the first two PCR rounds was performed using TRBV1-TRBV30 forward primers and a C-beta reverse primer for 10 cycles each. TCRdb re-derived calls from the multiplex PCR reads in MiXCR, one entry per CDR3 protein. The data show 100,000 to 150,000 distinct CDR3 sequences, under 65% seen once. The chain has TRBV12-3 or TRBV12-4 and TRBJ2-1; TRBD2 matches 11 bases. Sample: liver tumor tissue from sampling region 3. Specified subset: tumor region T3, left-lateral pole. This clonotype was sampled from a woman in her fifties or sixties with primary liver carcinoma and hepatitis B virus infection. The CDR3 protein is CASRQGLAAYNEQFF. DNA for the CDR3: TGTGCCAGCAGGCAGGGACTAGCGGCCTACAATGAGCAGTTCTTC.